This TCR beta chain emerged from a study of cytomegalovirus exposure and HLA in healthy donors. Study-wide findings and caveats: Most observed TCR sequences were rare, whereas some public TCRs were detected in many donors. Clusters of TCRs from the first cohort tended to co-occur in the 110 or so validation repertoires (as a later analysis found). A few chains linked to CMV were shown in vitro to be specific for CMV antigens. There were 150 to 200 TCR beta chains listed as cytomegalovirus-associated.

Generated by immunoSEQ multiplex PCR, the TCRdb table keeps only in-frame clones and is missing some. The table includes fewer than 400,000 clones, about nine tenths detected once. This clone occurred once. The antigen is unknown. J lost 2 bases, V lost 3 bases, and 7 bases had no gene match. There are 17 residues in the CDR3. Germline-derived CDR1 and CDR2 are SGHVS and FQNEAQ. The sample was PBMCs. The chain uses TRBV7-8 and TRBJ2-7; 13 bases map to TRBD2. This TCR derives from a woman aged 18-35 years in good health and CMV-seronegative. CDR3: CASSFGLLAGGPYEQYF. The DNA for the CDR3 is TGTGCCAGCAGCTTCGGGCTACTAGCGGGAGGGCCCTACGAGCAGTACTTC.